Shown below are 5 T cell receptor beta chains from a single sample sequenced in a study of blood T cell repertoires in COVID-19. Only in-frame clones appear in the TCRdb table, and some are missing; sequencing was by immunoSEQ multiplex PCR. The sample shows 200,000 to 250,000 clones, 75% to 85% of them seen only once. Specimen: peripheral blood. These receptor sequences come from an elderly woman with COVID-19, enrolled during active disease.

The chain recombines TRBV21-1 with TRBJ1-2; the table assigns TRBD1, which was not confirmed against the DNA. TRBV21-1 is an annotated pseudogene. The CDR3 length is 15 residues. CDR3 residues: CASSSSTGGVRGYTF. CDR3 DNA: TGTGCCAGCAGCTCCTCGACAGGGGGCGTGAGAGGCTACACCTTC.

The rearrangement joins TRBV18 to TRBJ2-2, with D tentatively TRBD1 (7 bases). CDR1 KGHSH and CDR2 LQKENI come from the germline V gene. Trimming took off 2 bases at V and 5 bases at J, with 12 bases between the two ends. CDR3 size: 15 residues. CDR3 protein: CASSPGGGGTGELFF. CDR3 DNA: TGTGCCAGCTCACCAGGAGGGGGCGGAACCGGGGAGCTGTTTTTT.

This sequence joins TRBV6-5 and TRBJ1-2, with 7 bases lining up with TRBD1. The CDR3 has 15 amino acids. V lost 6 bases and J lost 4; bases outside the gene matches: 11. Germline loops: CDR1 MNHEY, CDR2 SVGAGI. The CDR3 reads CASSLGQVGAYGYTF. The CDR3 nucleotides are TGTGCCAGCAGCCTAGGACAGGTCGGAGCCTATGGCTACACCTTC.

V usage is TRBV7-9 and J usage is TRBJ1-2; D not certain. CDR3 length: 16 residues. V lost 4 bases and J 0 bases, leaving 15 bases between the germline ends. In germline, CDR1 is SEHNR, CDR2 FQNEAQ (reference sequence). The CDR3 is CASSSQAGSANYGYTF. The CDR3 region has the DNA TGTGCCAGCAGCTCCCAAGCGGGTTCAGCTAACTATGGCTACACCTTC.

V is TRBV30 and J is TRBJ1-5; D ambiguous. The V gene lost 3 bases and the J gene lost 7 bases, with 16 bases spanning the gap. The CDR3 is 14 residues long. Per the germline V gene, CDR1 is GTSNPN and CDR2 is SVGIG (reference sequence). The DNA for the CDR3 is TGTGCCTGGAGCCCTGGGAGAGATGGACAGCCCCAGCATTTT. This gives the protein CAWSPGRDGQPQHF. The variable domain in full, with the rest retrieved from reference TRBV30 and TRBJ1-5, is SQTIHQWPATLVQPVGSPLSLECTVEGTSNPNLYWYRQAAGRGLQLLFYSVGIGQISSEVPQNLSASRPQDRQFILSSKKLLLSDSGFYLCAWSPGRDGQPQHFGDGTRLSIL.